The source of this T cell receptor (beta chain) is a study of T cell responses to AZD1222 COVID-19 vaccine. The CDR3 runs to 16 residues. Germline V gene data show CDR1 as SGHVS and CDR2 as FQNEAQ. V was shortened by 1 base and J by 3 bases, with 13 bases between the two germline ends. Study conclusions and caveats: Mostly white British, mostly female donors; authors suggested clonal diversity may be underestimated. A reported finding is that nearly half of spike-specific TCRs target unmutated variant regions. Once two AZD1222 doses were given, Spike-specific TCR breadth and depth went up.

Points on this clone: The antigen remains unidentified.

Doses given second, at about 4 or about 12 weeks, were pooled. Sequenced by immunoSEQ multiplex PCR; TCRdb stores in-frame clones only, minus some. The table records some 120,000 clones, 92% of them present only once. Sequencing used peripheral blood, obtained 28 days after the second AZD1222 dose. The J gene is TRBJ2-1, the V gene TRBV7-8, with a tentative D call TRBD2 (7 bases). The receptor's source is an adult who received the AZD1222 COVID-19 vaccine. CDR3 sequence reads: CASSLVWGGLYNEQFF. CDR3 bases: TGTGCCAGCAGCTTAGTTTGGGGGGGGCTCTACAATGAGCAGTTCTTC.